This is a list of T cell receptor beta chains from one sample in a study of T cell responses to AZD1222 COVID-19 vaccine. Libraries were prepared by immunoSEQ multiplex PCR; TCRdb keeps only in-frame clonotypes and omits some of them. In the table there are around 80,000 clones, around 88% of which are singletons. The specimen comprised peripheral blood, sampled on day 0 of AZD1222 vaccination. All receptors come from an adult in good health. Each CDR3 is given with its conserved first and last residue. The D gene is left open where the match is weak. Clone size is stated in some rows and not others, as once, few, many or a class when expanded.

v_call,d_call,clone_size,j_call,cdr3_nt,cdr3_aa
TRBV19,-,-,TRBJ1-3,TGTGCCAGTAGTATCGCGGATTACTCTGGAAACACCATATATTTT,CASSIADYSGNTIYF
TRBV19,-,-,TRBJ1-1,TGTGCCAGTAGTAGAAGGGGGGGAATGAACACTGAAGCTTTCTTT,CASSRRGGMNTEAFF
TRBV19,-,-,TRBJ1-2,TGTGCCTCCATGGTGGGCCGGGGGTCTGGCTATGGCTACACCTTC,CASMVGRGSGYGYTF
TRBV6-5,TRBD2,once,TRBJ2-5,TGTGCCAGCAGTTACTCAACTAGCGGGGCTCAAGAGACCCAGTACTTC,CASSYSTSGAQETQYF
TRBV5-1,TRBD2,once,TRBJ2-5,TGCGCCAGCAGCTCCTCACTAGCGGGGGTGGAGACCCAGTACTTC,CASSSSLAGVETQYF
TRBV30,-,-,TRBJ2-5,TGTGCCTGGAGTGTAAGGTCCGGGCTAAGCCCCCAGGGGACCCAGTACTTC,CAWSVRSGLSPQGTQYF
TRBV15,TRBD1,-,TRBJ1-4,TGTGCCACCAGCAGAGATAGACAGGGGTCGGAAAAACTGTTTTTT,CATSRDRQGSEKLFF
TRBV28,-,-,TRBJ2-1,TGTGCCAGCAGTTTATCCAGGTACAATGAGCAGTTCTTC,CASSLSRYNEQFF
TRBV5-1,TRBD1,-,TRBJ1-2,TGCGCCAGCAGCTCCGGACAGGGAGGCTATGGCTACACCTTC,CASSSGQGGYGYTF
TRBV29-1,-,-,TRBJ1-2,TGCAGCGTAGAGTGGGGGCAGCGCGATGGCTACACCTTC,CSVEWGQRDGYTF
TRBV6-2/TRBV6-3,-,-,TRBJ2-1,TGTGCCAGCAGTTACTCTGTAGGGGAAAATGAGCAGTTCTTC,CASSYSVGENEQFF
TRBV7-8,-,-,TRBJ1-4,TGTGCCAGCAGCTTGGAGGATGGGTCACTAAAACTGTTTTTT,CASSLEDGSLKLFF
TRBV18,TRBD1,-,TRBJ2-3,TGTGCCAGCTCACCCGGGACAGGGGGAGATACGCAGTATTTT,CASSPGTGGDTQYF
TRBV25-1,TRBD1,-,TRBJ2-2,TGTGCCAGCAACGGACAGGGAGACACCGGGGAGCTGTTTTTT,CASNGQGDTGELFF
TRBV2,-,-,TRBJ1-5,TGTGCCAGCAGTGAGGGGGCGGCAAATCAGCCCCAGCATTTT,CASSEGAANQPQHF
TRBV29-1,TRBD1,-,TRBJ2-3,TGCAGCGTTGATAAGGGGGCTGAGGATACGCAGTATTTT,CSVDKGAEDTQYF
TRBV6-4,-,-,TRBJ2-2,TGTGCCAGCAGTGGGCGAGGGACCGGGGAGCTGTTTTTT,CASSGRGTGELFF
TRBV7-6,-,-,TRBJ2-7,TGTGCCAGCAGCACCGCACGGGGAGAGAGCTCCTACGAGCAGTACTTC,CASSTARGESSYEQYF
TRBV20-1,-,-,TRBJ2-7,TGCAGTGCTCCAGAGTACGAGCAGTACTTC,CSAPEYEQYF
TRBV5-8,-,-,TRBJ1-1,TGTGCCAGCAGCCTCACGGGTTCTCTGAACACTGAAGCTTTCTTT,CASSLTGSLNTEAFF
TRBV21-1,-,-,TRBJ1-5,TGTGCCAGCAGCAAAGTGGGACAGGAACGCCACAATCAGCCCCAGCATTTT,CASSKVGQERHNQPQHF
TRBV28,-,-,TRBJ2-7,TGTGCCAGCAGCCTCCTACGACCGAGCTACGAGCAGTACTTC,CASSLLRPSYEQYF
TRBV6-2/TRBV6-3,TRBD2,-,TRBJ2-7,TGTGCCAGCAGTTACTCACTAGCGGGAACCCACGACCCCTACGAGCAGTACTTC,CASSYSLAGTHDPYEQYF
TRBV24-1,-,-,TRBJ2-1,TGTGCCACCAGTGACTCTTCTAGCTGGTCCTACAATGAGCAGTTCTTC,CATSDSSSWSYNEQFF
TRBV13,TRBD2,-,TRBJ2-7,TGTGCCAGCAGCCTCCTAGCGGGAGATCGCGAGCAGTACTTC,CASSLLAGDREQYF
TRBV7-8,-,-,TRBJ2-3,TGTGCCAGCAGCTTGCGGGGCCTCACAGATACGCAGTATTTT,CASSLRGLTDTQYF
TRBV4-3,TRBD2,-,TRBJ2-5,TGCGCCAGCAGCCAAGAGGAGGGGGCTAGCGGGAGAGGGACCCAGTACTTC,CASSQEEGASGRGTQYF
TRBV24-1,-,-,TRBJ2-1,TGTGCCACCAGTCTCCCCGGGCAAGACAATGAGCAGTTCTTC,CATSLPGQDNEQFF
TRBV2,-,-,TRBJ2-6,TGTGCCAGCAGTGAAGTCTGGGCGTCTGGGGCCAACGTCCTGACTTTC,CASSEVWASGANVLTF
TRBV11-2,-,few,TRBJ2-7,TGTGCCAGCAGCTTAGGATTATACGAGCAGTACTTC,CASSLGLYEQYF
TRBV5-1,TRBD1,-,TRBJ2-7,TGCGCCAGCAGCCCCGGACAGGGGGCAAACGAGCAGTACTTC,CASSPGQGANEQYF
TRBV2,-,-,TRBJ2-2,TGTACCACACGAAGGGACGCGAACACCGGGGAGCTGTTTTTT,CTTRRDANTGELFF
TRBV6-1,-,-,TRBJ1-2,TGTGCCAGCAGTGAAAAGGGGTATGGCTACACCTTC,CASSEKGYGYTF
TRBV12-3/TRBV12-4,TRBD2,-,TRBJ2-3,TGTGCCAGCAGCCCGGGGGGATATACGCAGTATTTT,CASSPGGYTQYF
TRBV5-1,-,-,TRBJ1-1,TGCGCCAGCAGTCAGGACCTTTGGGGGGACACTGAAGCTTTCTTT,CASSQDLWGDTEAFF
TRBV7-3,TRBD1,once,TRBJ1-2,TGTGCCAGCAGCTCCGGGACAGGGGCTAACTATGGCTACACCTTC,CASSSGTGANYGYTF
TRBV2,TRBD2,-,TRBJ2-3,TGTGCCAGCAGGGCGAGCCGGGGACTAGCGGGAGGCGATACGCAGTATTTT,CASRASRGLAGGDTQYF
TRBV5-1,TRBD1,-,TRBJ1-1,TGCGCCAGCAGCTCCGAACCCGGGACAGGGTACACTGAAGCTTTCTTT,CASSSEPGTGYTEAFF
TRBV5-1,TRBD2,-,TRBJ2-5,TGCGCCAGCAGTGAGGGCCTACTAGCGGGAGGGCCAGTAGGGGAGACCCAGTACTTC,CASSEGLLAGGPVGETQYF
TRBV5-4,-,-,TRBJ2-2,TGTGCCAGCAGCTTGGCCGGGACGCGCACCGGGGAGCTGTTTTTT,CASSLAGTRTGELFF
TRBV5-5,TRBD1,-,TRBJ1-3,TGTGCCAGCAGCTCGGGACAGAACTCTGGAAACACCATATATTTT,CASSSGQNSGNTIYF
TRBV6-5,-,-,TRBJ2-5,TGTGCCAGCAGTTACTCTGTTGTGGAGACCCAGTACTTC,CASSYSVVETQYF
TRBV6-1,TRBD2,-,TRBJ2-7,TGTGCCAGCAGTGAATGGGGGGGGACGGCCTCCTACGAGCAGTACTTC,CASSEWGGTASYEQYF
TRBV28,-,once,TRBJ1-4,TGTGCCAGCAGTCGGGGGGGGGCCAATCCAAATGAAAAACTGTTTTTT,CASSRGGANPNEKLFF
TRBV11-2,-,-,TRBJ2-7,TGTGCCAGCAGCTCGCAGGGAGACTTCTACGAGCAGTACTTC,CASSSQGDFYEQYF